This record covers a single TCR beta chain. Its antigen is undetermined. The germline V gene has CDR1 SEHNR and CDR2 FQNEAQ (reference sequence). The junction had 11 bases not matched to a gene; V was cut back by 6 bases and J by 5 bases. The CDR3 spans 16 residues. This specimen belongs to a study of shared clonotypes between healthy human individuals. Study-wide background: The study drew on a couple of women and a few men aged 18 to 49 as donors. Broader study findings: Generation probabilities were higher for clonotypes shared across all four sorted-subset donors than for unshared ones. Generally, estimated richness proved larger in naive subsets than it did in memory subsets.

In the original workflow: Filtering differed, since immunoSEQ gave only junction sequences and no quality scores. The assay was immunoSEQ multiplex PCR, and TCRdb's table has in-frame clones only and misses some. The V and J calls and clone size are taken from that table; D and trimming were inferred from the DNA. In the table there are about 2 million clones, over 85% of which are singletons. CD45RO negativity and positive selection for CCR7 defined naive CD8 cells, a population that excluded terminally differentiated effector memory CD45RA+ cells. The chain combines TRBV7-9 with TRBJ2-5; 11 nucleotides match TRBD1. The material sequenced was naive CD8+ T cells sorted from blood. This sequence was found in a man in his late teens or twenties in good health. This CDR3 reads CASRHGQGAKWETQYF. Here the CDR3 DNA reads TGTGCCAGCAGACATGGACAGGGGGCCAAATGGGAGACCCAGTACTTC.